One sample yielded the 9 T cell receptor beta chains listed below, sequenced in a study of graft-versus-host responses after intestinal transplantation. Using immunoSEQ multiplex PCR, the repertoire was profiled, and TCRdb retains in-frame clones only, with some absent. The sample lists about 100,000 clones, more than 75% occurring once. No antigen has been identified for these receptors. The specimen comprised unstimulated CD4+ T cells sorted from spleen or lymph node cells, sampled before intestinal transplant. The receptors come from a human donor who received an intestinal transplant.

This clone was found a few times. Written as DNA, the CDR3 is TGTGCCAGCAGCCACTCCAGGACGGGGAGCGCCGGGGAGCTGTTTTTT. Protein sequence: CASSHSRTGSAGELFF. The gene calls are TRBV7-9 and TRBJ2-2; TRBD2 is a possible D gene (5 bases). V lost 5 bases and J 6 bases, leaving 19 bases between the germline ends. The CDR3 runs 16 residues. Germline-derived CDR1 and CDR2 are SEHNR and FQNEAQ (reference sequence). The variable domain in full, completed from reference TRBV7-9 and TRBJ2-2, reads DTGVSQNPRHKITKRGQNVTFRCDPISEHNRLYWYRQTLGQGPEFLTYFQNEAQLEKSRLLSDRFSAERPKGSFSTLEIQRTEQGDSAMYLCASSHSRTGSAGELFFGEGSRLTVL.

The chain couples TRBV5-4 to TRBJ2-6; 7 nucleotides align to TRBD1. The CDR3 loop spans 15 amino acids. Germline CDR1 and CDR2: SGHNT and YYREEE (reference sequence). J was trimmed by 2 bases and V by 3 bases; bases with no gene match: 2. The CDR3 DNA follows: TGTGCCAGCAGCTCGGGACAGCCTGGGGCCAACGTCCTGACTTTC. Translating gives CASSSGQPGANVLTF.

This rearrangement joins TRBV18 to TRBJ2-7; D is unresolved. CDR1 is KGHSH, CDR2 LQKENI, per germline. The V end lost 6 bases, the J end lost 0 bases, and 18 bases lay between the germline ends. CDR3 length: 16 amino acids. The chain's CDR3 is CASSPNLAPSSYEQYF. CDR3 in DNA: TGTGCCAGCTCTCCGAATTTGGCGCCGTCCTCCTACGAGCAGTACTTC.

The chain employs TRBV11-3 and TRBJ2-1; D possibly corresponds to TRBD2 (5 bases). V was cut by 6 bases and J by 12 bases, with 15 bases left in between. The length of the CDR3 is 12 residues. Germline CDR1 reads SGHNT; CDR2 reads YENEEA. In DNA form, the CDR3 reads TGTGCCAGCAGTCATAGAGGGTATGGGCAGTTCTTC. This encodes CASSHRGYGQFF.

This sequence joins TRBV18 and TRBJ2-7, with 7 bases identical to TRBD1. The germline gives CDR1 KGHSH, CDR2 LQKENI. The length of the CDR3 is 20 residues. V trimming: 5 bases; J trimming: 4 bases; junction bases outside the gene matches: 26. The CDR3 loop reads CASSKGDRAGISSKAYEQYF. The CDR3 DNA sequence: TGTGCCAGCTCAAAAGGAGACAGGGCCGGTATATCCTCGAAAGCATACGAGCAGTACTTC.

This clone was found a few times. The chain has TRBV5-1 and TRBJ2-1; no clear D. The CDR3 has 15 residues. CDR1 SGHRS and CDR2 YFSETQ come from the germline V gene. The V end lost 0 bases, the J end lost 10 bases, and 17 bases lay between the germline ends. The CDR3 DNA follows: TGCGCCAGCAGCTTGGTATTCGGACCAAGCAGGGAGCAGTTCTTC. Translation: CASSLVFGPSREQFF.

This clone was recorded once. V gene TRBV7-3 combines with J gene TRBJ1-1; 12 bases fit TRBD1. The CDR3 sequence is 18 residues long. Germline values: CDR1 SGHTA, CDR2 FQGTGA. Trimming removed 4 bases from V and 2 bases from J; junction bases left unmatched: 11. The CDR3 bases are TGTGCCAGCAGCTCAAACCCCCCCGGGACAGGGGGCAACACTGAAGCTTTCTTT. Its protein is CASSSNPPGTGGNTEAFF.

This clone was observed once. The chain carries TRBV2 and TRBJ2-3, with 7 bases that match TRBD2. The germline gives CDR1 SNHLY, CDR2 FYNNEI. This CDR3 region has 14 residues. V trimming: 6 bases; J trimming: 2 bases; junction bases outside the gene matches: 5. For the CDR3, the DNA is TGTGCCAGCAGGCGGACTAGTTACACAGATACGCAGTATTTT. This encodes CASRRTSYTDTQYF. Filled out from reference TRBV2 and TRBJ2-3, the complete variable domain reads EPEVTQTPSHQVTQMGQEVILRCVPISNHLYFYWYRQILGQKVEFLVSFYNNEISEKSEIFDDQFSVERPDGSNFTLKIRSTKLEDSAMYFCASRRTSYTDTQYFGPGTRLTVL.

This chain links TRBV6-5 with TRBJ2-2; TRBD1 or TRBD2 may be the D gene (6 bases each). Germline V CDR1 and CDR2: MNHEY, SVGAGI. The CDR3 contains 15 residues. Trimming removed 7 bases at V and 1 base at J, with 13 bases between. The CDR3 reads CASIWGALNTGELFF. The CDR3, as DNA: TGTGCCAGCATTTGGGGGGCTCTGAACACCGGGGAGCTGTTTTTT.